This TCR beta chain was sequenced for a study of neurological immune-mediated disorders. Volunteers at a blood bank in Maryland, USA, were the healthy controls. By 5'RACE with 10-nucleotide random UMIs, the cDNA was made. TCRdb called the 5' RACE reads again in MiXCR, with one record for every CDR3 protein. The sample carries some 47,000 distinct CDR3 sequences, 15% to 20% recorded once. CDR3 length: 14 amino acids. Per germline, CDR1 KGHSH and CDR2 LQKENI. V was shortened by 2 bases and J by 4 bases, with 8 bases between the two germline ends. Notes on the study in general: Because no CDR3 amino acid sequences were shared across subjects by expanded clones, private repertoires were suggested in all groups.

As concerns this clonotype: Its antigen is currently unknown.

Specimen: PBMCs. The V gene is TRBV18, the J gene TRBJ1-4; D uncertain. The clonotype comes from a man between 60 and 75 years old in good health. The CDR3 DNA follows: TGTGCCAGCTCACCATACGGCAGTAATGAAAAACTGTTTTTT. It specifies CASSPYGSNEKLFF.